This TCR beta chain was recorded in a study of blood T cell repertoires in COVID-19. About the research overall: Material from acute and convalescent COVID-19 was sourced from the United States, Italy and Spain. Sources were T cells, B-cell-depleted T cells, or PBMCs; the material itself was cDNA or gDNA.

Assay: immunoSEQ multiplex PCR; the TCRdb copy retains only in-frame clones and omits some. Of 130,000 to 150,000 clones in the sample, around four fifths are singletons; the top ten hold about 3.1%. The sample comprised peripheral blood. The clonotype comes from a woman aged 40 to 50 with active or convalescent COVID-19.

The CDR3 DNA is TGTGCCAGCAGTTACTCGAAATGGGGGGGGCAGCCCCAGCATTTT. Translated: CASSYSKWGGQPQHF. V gene TRBV6-5 combines with J gene TRBJ1-5, with TRBD1 as a possible D gene (5 bases). V lost 0 bases and J 7 bases, leaving 13 bases between the germline ends. This CDR3 contains 15 residues. Germline-derived CDR1 and CDR2 are MNHEY and SVGAGI.